This T cell receptor (beta chain) was recorded in a study of blood T cell repertoires in COVID-19. The CDR3 loop spans 13 amino acids. V trimming: 7 bases; J trimming: 5 bases; junction bases outside the gene matches: 2. In germline, CDR1 is WSHSY, CDR2 SAAADI. The repertoire was sequenced with immunoSEQ multiplex PCR; TCRdb's copy has only in-frame clones and lacks some. The sample contains more than 200,000 clones, approximately 90% of which appear only once. Donors were grouped by their self-reported clinical history. The gene calls are TRBV10-2 and TRBJ2-1; 10 bases match TRBD1. Sequenced material: PBMCs or T cells enriched from blood (not recorded which). This TCR came from a young woman with acute COVID-19. DNA of the CDR3: TGCGCCAGCATTGGGACAGGGGACAATGAGCAGTTCTTC. Amino acid sequence: CASIGTGDNEQFF.